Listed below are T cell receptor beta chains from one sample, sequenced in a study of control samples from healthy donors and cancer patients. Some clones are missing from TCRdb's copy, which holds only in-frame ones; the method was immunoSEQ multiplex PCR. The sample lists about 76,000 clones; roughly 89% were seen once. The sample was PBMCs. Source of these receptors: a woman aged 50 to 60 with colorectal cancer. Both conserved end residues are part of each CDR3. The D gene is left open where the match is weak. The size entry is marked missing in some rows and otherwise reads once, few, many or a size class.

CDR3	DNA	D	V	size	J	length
CASSLTGGNQPQHF	TGTGCCAGTAGTTTGACAGGGGGCAATCAGCCCCAGCATTTT	TRBD1	TRBV19	-	TRBJ1-5	14
CASSLAVDTYGYTF	TGCGCCAGCAGCTTGGCCGTGGATACCTATGGCTACACCTTC	-	TRBV5-1	-	TRBJ1-2	14
CASSYSPPWAGNTGELFF	TGTGCCAGCAGTTACTCCCCCCCTTGGGCAGGGAACACCGGGGAGCTGTTTTTT	-	TRBV6-2/TRBV6-3	-	TRBJ2-2	18
CASSSGTGNNQPQHF	TGTGCCAGCAGCTCCGGGACAGGGAACAATCAGCCCCAGCATTTT	TRBD1	TRBV6-5	-	TRBJ1-5	15
CASRQGQHNSPLHF	TGTGCCAGCAGACAGGGACAACATAATTCACCCCTCCACTTT	-	TRBV6-5	few	TRBJ1-6	14
CASSPDGQGNQPQHF	TGCGCCAGCAGCCCCGATGGACAGGGGAATCAGCCCCAGCATTTT	TRBD1	TRBV5-1	once	TRBJ1-5	15
CAWRGTGGRGTEKLFF	TGTGCCTGGAGAGGAACAGGGGGCCGAGGGACTGAAAAACTGTTTTTT	TRBD1	TRBV30	-	TRBJ1-4	16
CSAITAGGYTF	TGCAGTGCTATTACCGCAGGAGGCTACACCTTC	-	TRBV20-1	-	TRBJ1-2	11
CSASFQGLYNSPLHF	TGCAGTGCTAGTTTCCAGGGGCTCTATAATTCACCCCTCCACTTT	-	TRBV20-1	-	TRBJ1-6	15
CASSQGDGSNYGYTF	TGCGCCAGCAGCCAAGGGGACGGCTCTAACTATGGCTACACCTTC	-	TRBV4-3	-	TRBJ1-2	15
CASSEASQGNYGYTF	TGTGCCAGCAGTGAAGCCTCCCAGGGTAACTATGGCTACACCTTC	-	TRBV6-1	-	TRBJ1-2	15
CASSFAQALGKGQPQHF	TGTGCCAGCAGTTTTGCCCAAGCCTTAGGGAAGGGTCAGCCCCAGCATTTT	-	TRBV27	-	TRBJ1-5	17
CASSYKYTEKLFF	TGTGCCAGCAGTTACAAATACACGGAAAAACTGTTTTTT	-	TRBV27	few	TRBJ1-4	13
CASSSHMFEAFF	TGTGCCAGCAGTTCGCATATGTTTGAAGCTTTCTTT	-	TRBV28	-	TRBJ1-1	12
CASSRAGSNQPQHF	TGTGCCAGCAGTAGGGCAGGTAGCAATCAGCCCCAGCATTTT	-	TRBV6-5	-	TRBJ1-5	14
CASSYSVGTGYGYTF	TGTGCCAGCAGTTACTCAGTCGGGACAGGGTATGGCTACACCTTC	TRBD1	TRBV6-5	-	TRBJ1-2	15
CASSPPTGEGTEAFF	TGTGCCAGCTCACCTCCGACAGGGGAGGGCACTGAAGCTTTCTTT	TRBD1	TRBV18	-	TRBJ1-1	15